This TCR beta chain was profiled in a study of identical twins. Study conclusions and caveats: High-abundance cord blood beta clonotypes had fewer insertions; memory repertoires showed none.

Only a few counts were recorded for this clonotype. Antigen unknown. Via MiXCR, TCRdb re-called the 5' RACE reads, giving one row per CDR3 protein. The table has some 500,000 distinct CDR3 sequences, approximately 15% seen once. Another study also made use of these data, one on yellow fever vaccine responses in identical twins.

The sequence was collected from a woman aged 18-30 years in good health. Sequenced sample: CD4+ T cells sorted from blood.

CDR3 nucleotide sequence: TGTGCCAGCAGCTTGCGGGGTGAAAAACTGTTTTTT. This translates into CASSLRGEKLFF. J is TRBJ1-4 and V is TRBV11-2; D ambiguous. The CDR3 is 12 residues long. The V gene's germline CDR1 is SGHAT and CDR2 FQNNGV. Trimming stripped 3 bases from V and 7 bases from J, with 6 bases between.